Below, 24 T cell receptor beta chains from the same sample are listed, as sequenced in a study of blood T cell repertoires in COVID-19. The table came from immunoSEQ multiplex PCR; TCRdb's copy has only in-frame clones and leaves some out. The table includes some 150,000 clones, 88% detected once. Input material: peripheral blood. The receptors stem from a woman aged 60-70 years with acute or convalescent COVID-19.

V and J are TRBV12-3 or TRBV12-4 and TRBJ2-7, with no clear D. This CDR3 contains 12 residues. V lost 8 bases and J lost 6, with 14 bases in between. CDR3: CASGQALVEQYF. The CDR3 nucleotides read TGTGCCAGCGGGCAGGCCTTAGTCGAGCAGTACTTC.

The rearrangement uses TRBV19 and TRBJ1-3; the D gene is possibly TRBD1 (5 bases). CDR3 length equals 15 residues. Trimming took 5 bases from V and 0 from J, leaving 11 bases between them. CDR1 is LNHDA and CDR2 is SQIVND in the germline V gene (reference sequence). CDR3 sequence: CASSPQGASGNTIYF. CDR3 DNA: TGTGCCAGTAGTCCTCAGGGTGCCTCTGGAAACACCATATATTTT.

This chain links TRBV6-2 or TRBV6-3 with TRBJ1-6, with D uncertain. Per germline, CDR1 MNHEY and CDR2 SVGEGT. The V and J ends lost 6 bases and 9 bases respectively, with 12 bases between them. The CDR3 is made up of 13 amino acids. Written as DNA, the CDR3 is TGTGCCAGCAGCCTAGGACTGGCTTCACCCCTCCACTTT. This translates into CASSLGLASPLHF.

This chain links TRBV6-2 or TRBV6-3 with TRBJ2-2, with TRBD1 as a possible D gene (5 bases). The CDR3 consists of 19 residues. Trimming removed 0 bases from V and 4 bases from J, with 21 bases in between. From germline, CDR1 is MNHEY and CDR2 SVGEGT. The CDR3 region has the DNA TGTGCCAGCAGTTACTCAGTCAGGACGGCCAAGGGGATCACCGGGGAGCTGTTTTTT. The encoded protein is CASSYSVRTAKGITGELFF.

This clone was found a few times. The V call is TRBV7-2, the J call TRBJ1-2; tentatively, D is TRBD1 (6 bases). Per the germline V gene, CDR1 is SGHTA and CDR2 is FQGNSA. V was clipped by 1 base and J by 8 bases, with 14 bases between them. The CDR3 totals 14 residues. The CDR3 DNA sequence: TGTGCCAGCAGCTTAGAGGGGGGGTGGATGGGCTACACCTTC. Residues: CASSLEGGWMGYTF.

The rearrangement uses TRBV15 and TRBJ2-7, with TRBD1 matching over 9 bases. Germline loops: CDR1 LNHNV, CDR2 YYDKDF (reference sequence). The V and J ends lost 5 bases and 6 bases, in that order; junction bases with no gene match: 8. The CDR3 length is 14 residues. The CDR3 sequence is CATSPDRGAREQYF. The CDR3 bases are TGTGCCACCAGCCCGGACAGGGGTGCACGCGAGCAGTACTTC.

The V gene is TRBV7-8, the J gene TRBJ2-1; 9 bases match TRBD2. V dropped 1 base and J dropped 5; count of bases not matched to a gene: 6. There are 16 residues in the CDR3. The V gene's germline CDR1 is SGHVS and CDR2 FQNEAQ. This CDR3 is CASSLVVAGDHNEQFF. The CDR3 DNA follows: TGTGCCAGCAGCTTAGTGGTAGCGGGGGACCACAATGAGCAGTTCTTC. Full variable domain (missing parts from reference TRBV7-8 and TRBJ2-1): GAGVSQSPRYKVAKRGQDVALRCDPISGHVSLFWYQQALGQGPEFLTYFQNEAQLDKSGLPSDRFFAERPEGSVSTLKIQRTQQEDSAVYLCASSLVVAGDHNEQFFGPGTRLTVL.

This clone has a handful of counts. The rearrangement joins TRBV12-3 or TRBV12-4 to TRBJ1-2, with D unclear. Trimming pared 4 bases from V and 5 bases from J, leaving 11 bases between. The CDR3 spans 13 residues. The CDR3 region is CASSWSRSYGYTF. CDR3 DNA sequence: TGTGCCAGCAGTTGGAGCCGATCTTATGGCTACACCTTC.

This chain uses TRBV3-1 (or the pseudogene TRBV3-2) with TRBJ2-2; tentative D call: TRBD2 (6 bases). Germline CDR1 and CDR2: LGHDT and YNNKEL (reference sequence). This CDR3 has 14 amino acids. V shed 4 bases and J shed 2 bases, with 8 bases lying between them. The CDR3 DNA follows: TGTGCCAGCAGCCCGGGAGCCAACACCGGGGAGCTGTTTTTT. The encoded protein is CASSPGANTGELFF.

The chain links TRBV11-1 to TRBJ1-1; the D gene is possibly TRBD1 (5 bases). Germline CDR1 reads SGHAT; CDR2 reads FQDESV (reference sequence). This CDR3 has 14 amino acids. V lost 5 bases to trimming and J lost 1 base, with 11 bases between them. The CDR3 protein is CASSKGPRNTEAFF. CDR3 nucleotide sequence: TGTGCCAGCAGCAAGGGGCCGCGGAACACTGAAGCTTTCTTT.

The V and J genes are TRBV6-5 and TRBJ1-1; 8 bases align to TRBD1. V shed 2 bases and J 5 bases; nucleotides not matched to a gene: 4. Looked up from germline, CDR1 is MNHEY and CDR2 is SVGAGI. The CDR3 has 14 residues. The CDR3 loop reads CASSYGQGATEAFF. As DNA, the CDR3 is TGTGCCAGCAGTTACGGACAGGGAGCGACTGAAGCTTTCTTT.

The V gene is TRBV7-8, the J gene TRBJ1-1; D is uncertain. CDR3 length: 15 residues. V lost 1 base and J 0 bases, leaving 9 bases between the germline ends. Germline CDR1 is SGHVS and CDR2 is FQNEAQ. CDR3 DNA sequence: TGTGCCAGCAGCTTAGATAAGAGGATGAACACTGAAGCTTTCTTT. It yields the protein CASSLDKRMNTEAFF.

The J gene is TRBJ1-5, the V gene TRBV7-9; 9 bases map to TRBD1. The CDR3 is 15 amino acids. In germline, CDR1 is SEHNR, CDR2 FQNEAQ (reference sequence). V dropped 5 bases and J dropped 4; count of bases not matched to a gene: 6. The CDR3 DNA reads as TGTGCCAGCAGCCGAGGACAGGGGAATAATCAGCCCCAGCATTTT. This encodes CASSRGQGNNQPQHF.

The rearrangement uses TRBV7-2 and TRBJ2-5, with TRBD1 identical over 7 bases. The CDR3 runs 13 residues. Germline CDR1 SGHTA, CDR2 FQGNSA. The trim removed 4 bases at V and 2 bases at J, leaving 1 base unmatched. The CDR3 loop is CASSWGQQETQYF. CDR3 in DNA: TGTGCCAGCAGCTGGGGACAGCAAGAGACCCAGTACTTC.

Regarding this clone: Compared with germline, one end of the junction differs, possibly owing to a read error. The chain uses TRBV6-4 and TRBJ1-1, with TRBD1 identical over 11 bases. Germline V gives CDR1 MRHNA, CDR2 SNTAGT. There are 13 residues in the CDR3. The DNA of the CDR3 is TGTGCCAGCAGTGCGGGGACAGGGGGTTCGATCGGCTTT. Encoded protein: CASSAGTGGSIGF.

The chain links TRBV19 to TRBJ1-6; TRBD1 matches 8 bases. The V segment lost 3 bases and the J segment 10 bases; nucleotides outside the gene matches: 5. The germline CDR1 and CDR2 sequences are LNHDA and SQIVND (reference sequence). The CDR3 length is 14 residues. CDR3 sequence (DNA): TGTGCCAGTAGTATGGGACAGGCCAGCTCACCCCTCCACTTT. This sequence encodes CASSMGQASSPLHF.

This clone occurred a few times. This chain links TRBV7-2 with TRBJ1-5; 11 nucleotides align to TRBD1. The CDR3 runs 15 residues. The germline CDR1 and CDR2 sequences are SGHTA and FQGNSA. Trimming removed 3 bases from V and 5 bases from J; junction bases left unmatched: 3. The CDR3 DNA follows: TGTGCCAGCAGCTTGGGGACAGGGGGACATCAGCCCCAGCATTTT. It yields the protein CASSLGTGGHQPQHF.

The chain employs TRBV9 and TRBJ1-2, with 7 bases fitting TRBD1. The CDR3 loop spans 16 amino acids. With 2 bases clipped from V and 4 bases from J, the junction kept 11 bases outside the gene matches. Germline V gives CDR1 SGDLS, CDR2 YYNGEE. In DNA form, the CDR3 reads TGTGCCAGCAGCGTGAACACTGTACAGGGGAGCTATGGCTACACCTTC. This sequence encodes CASSVNTVQGSYGYTF.

V usage is TRBV25-1 and J usage is TRBJ1-1; 7 nucleotides align to TRBD1. The V gene end was trimmed by 5 bases and the J gene end by 1 base; junction bases not matched to a gene: 4. The germline V gene has CDR1 MGHDK and CDR2 SYGVNS. The CDR3 runs to 14 residues. The CDR3 sequence: CASSKRTGNTEAFF. The CDR3 DNA reads as TGTGCCAGCAGTAAGCGGACAGGGAACACTGAAGCTTTCTTT.

The genes are TRBV30 and TRBJ1-5; D remains ambiguous. Germline values: CDR1 GTSNPN, CDR2 SVGIG (reference sequence). This CDR3 is built from 13 residues. V was shortened by 3 bases and J by 0 bases, with 6 bases between the two germline ends. As DNA, the CDR3 is TGTGCCTGGAGACAAGATAGCAATCAGCCCCAGCATTTT. This translates into CAWRQDSNQPQHF.

J is TRBJ2-7 and V is TRBV6-6, with D tentatively TRBD2 (5 bases). This CDR3 is 14 amino acids long. V lost 2 bases to trimming and J lost 6 bases, with 14 bases between them. In germline, CDR1 is MNHNY, CDR2 SVGAGI (reference sequence). CDR3 loop: CASSYESGVGEQYF. In DNA form, the CDR3 reads TGTGCCAGCAGTTACGAGTCCGGGGTTGGCGAGCAGTACTTC.

This clone occurred once. The chain has TRBV29-1 and TRBJ1-1, with 7 bases aligning to TRBD1. Germline lookup yields CDR1 SQVTM and CDR2 ANQGSEA. This CDR3 is 13 amino acids long. V lost 7 bases and J lost 3; bases outside the gene matches: 8. The CDR3 loop reads CSAGIGQDTEAFF. The CDR3 region has the DNA TGCAGCGCCGGGATCGGACAGGACACTGAAGCTTTCTTT.

The chain is built from TRBV7-9 and TRBJ2-1; 8 nucleotides line up with TRBD2. The trim removed 1 base at V and 2 bases at J, leaving 4 bases unmatched. Germline values: CDR1 SEHNR, CDR2 FQNEAQ (reference sequence). CDR3 length: 16 amino acids. The CDR3 region is CASSLGSGGTYNEQFF. CDR3 DNA sequence: TGTGCCAGCAGCTTAGGAAGCGGGGGAACCTACAATGAGCAGTTCTTC. The full variable domain, its missing parts supplied by reference TRBV7-9 and TRBJ2-1, is DTGVSQNPRHKITKRGQNVTFRCDPISEHNRLYWYRQTLGQGPEFLTYFQNEAQLEKSRLLSDRFSAERPKGSFSTLEIQRTEQGDSAMYLCASSLGSGGTYNEQFFGPGTRLTVL.

The chain recombines TRBV6-5 with TRBJ2-7; D is perhaps TRBD1 (6 bases). The germline V gene has CDR1 MNHEY and CDR2 SVGAGI. The length of the CDR3 is 12 residues. Trimming took off 6 bases at V and 3 bases at J, with 9 bases between the two ends. The CDR3 loop reads CASSKQGYEQYF. The CDR3 region has the DNA TGTGCCAGCAGCAAACAGGGCTACGAGCAGTACTTC.